Shown below are 30 T cell receptor beta chains from a single sample sequenced in a study of T cells in women clearing cervical HPV infection. Assay used: immunoSEQ multiplex PCR; TCRdb lists only in-frame clones, some missing. This sample's table reports under 25,000 clones. The material sequenced was blood buffy coat. These receptors were obtained from a woman between 18 and 69 years old with a cervical HPV16 infection that either progressed to CIN3+ or cleared (not recorded which).

As regards this clone: The sequenced fragment ends 3 residues before the CDR3 boundary, so the rest is inferred from the germline J gene. The chain combines TRBV6-2 or TRBV6-3 with TRBJ1-2, with D perhaps matching TRBD1 (6 bases). CDR3 length: 15 amino acids. Between the trimmed V and J ends, which lost 4 bases and 5 bases, there was a span of 17 bases. The germline V gene has CDR1 MNHEY and CDR2 SVGEGT. CDR3 loop: CASSWSPGQIYGYTF. The sequenced part of the CDR3 DNA is TGTGCCAGCAGTTGGAGCCCGGGACAAATTTATGGC.

The CDR3 region is CASASGGDPSRELFF. The sequenced part of the CDR3 DNA is TGTGCTAGTGCCTCAGGGGGCGACCCCTCCCGGGAG. The V gene is TRBV12-5, the J gene TRBJ2-2; TRBD1 matches 8 bases. The read ends 3 residues shy of where the CDR3 ends; the end is completed using the germline J gene. Germline-derived CDR1 and CDR2 are LGHNT and FRNRAP. Trimming at V came to 7 bases and at J to 9 bases, leaving 13 bases not matched to a gene. This CDR3 comprises 15 residues.

Note on this clone: The read terminates 3 residues ahead of where the CDR3 ends, so the germline J gene completes it. V is TRBV7-6 and J is TRBJ2-7; tentatively, D is TRBD1 (6 bases). V lost 3 bases to trimming and J lost 1 base, with 10 bases between them. This CDR3 has 14 amino acids. CDR1 is SGHVS, CDR2 FNYEAQ, per germline. The CDR3 bases that were read are TGTGCCAGCAGCTTCCAGGGGAGTTCCTACGAG. It specifies CASSFQGSSYE. The CDR3 reads in full as CASSFQGSSYEQYF.

Concerning this clone: Mismatch with germline at one junction end may stem from a read error. The sequenced fragment ends 3 residues before the CDR3 boundary, so the rest is inferred from the germline J gene. The genes are TRBV4-2 and TRBJ2-7; tentative D call: TRBD1 (6 bases). The germline gives CDR1 LGHNA, CDR2 YNFKEQ. This CDR3 has 15 amino acids. CDR3 sequence reads: CASSQDTGSRGEQYF. The part of the CDR3 DNA that was read is TGCGCCAGCAGCCAAGATACGGGGAGCAGGGGCGAG.

As regards this clone: The read ends 3 residues shy of where the CDR3 ends; the end is completed using the germline J gene. V and J are TRBV11-2 and TRBJ2-3, with 9 positions matching TRBD2. Losses at the gene ends were 2 bases for V and 3 bases for J; bases not matched to a gene: 3. Germline values: CDR1 SGHAT, CDR2 FQNNGV. The CDR3 length is 15 residues. Incomplete CDR3 DNA: TGTGCCAGCAGCTTAAGCGGGGGGAATACAGATACG. It encodes CASSLSGGNTDT. The whole CDR3 region reads CASSLSGGNTDTQYF.

CDR3 DNA, as far as it was read: TGTGCCAGCAGCTCCGACCTAGCGGGGGGTCACACCGGGGAG. This encodes CASSSDLAGGHTGE. The full CDR3 sequence reads CASSSDLAGGHTGELFF. The chain joins TRBV7-8 to TRBJ2-2, with TRBD2 matching over 11 bases. The read ends 3 residues before the CDR3 terminus; that terminus is restored from the germline J gene. Per the germline V gene, CDR1 is SGHVS and CDR2 is FQNEAQ. The trim removed 4 bases at V and 3 bases at J, leaving 7 bases unmatched. The CDR3 extends over 17 amino acids.

Comments on this clone: The sequenced fragment ends 3 residues before the CDR3 boundary, so the rest is inferred from the germline J gene. The chain employs TRBV30 and TRBJ2-5; D may be TRBD2 (5 bases). This CDR3 spans 13 amino acids. Germline assignment: CDR1 GTSNPN and CDR2 SVGIG (reference sequence). V shed 4 bases and J shed 2 bases, with 11 bases lying between them. Partial CDR3 DNA: TGTGCCTGGACCGGGGTTAGGCAAGAGACC. It specifies CAWTGVRQET. The whole CDR3 reads CAWTGVRQETQYF.

Details on this clone: Read coverage stops 3 residues before the CDR3 terminus; the germline J gene supplies the remainder. J is TRBJ2-5 and V is TRBV19, with a possible D match to TRBD1 (5 bases). CDR3 length equals 13 residues. CDR1 is LNHDA, CDR2 SQIVND, per germline (reference sequence). V lost 10 bases to trimming and J lost 5 bases, with 17 bases between them. The CDR3 DNA, read in part, is TGTGCCACCAGAATGGGGCCAGGGGAGACC. It specifies CATRMGPGET. The CDR3 in its entirety is CATRMGPGETQYF.

Worth noting for this clone: The read is 3 residues too short to cover the CDR3 end, so that end is filled in from the germline J gene. The genes are TRBV4-2 and TRBJ1-5, with 8 bases fitting TRBD1. V trimming: 0 bases; J trimming: 7 bases; junction bases outside the gene matches: 5. Germline loops: CDR1 LGHNA, CDR2 YNFKEQ. The CDR3 consists of 15 residues. CDR3 DNA (partial): TGTGCCAGCAGCCAAGAACAGGGGGGATGGCAGCCC. Its translation: CASSQEQGGWQP. In full, the CDR3 reads CASSQEQGGWQPQHF.

As regards this clone: The DNA ends 3 residues before the CDR3 does, and the rest of the CDR3 is filled in from the germline J gene. This specimen includes other DNA sequences encoding the same CDR3. The chain employs TRBV18 and TRBJ1-1, with no clear D. Per the germline V gene, CDR1 is KGHSH and CDR2 is LQKENI. Trimming shortened V by 3 bases and J by 1 base, and 6 bases separated the two germline ends. The CDR3 loop spans 13 amino acids. The CDR3: CASSPRGNTEAFF. Incomplete CDR3 DNA: TGTGCCAGCTCACCTCGGGGGAACACTGAA. The full variable domain, completed using reference TRBV18 and TRBJ1-1, is NAGVMQNPRHLVRRRGQEARLRCSPMKGHSHVYWYRQLPEEGLKFMVYLQKENIIDESGMPKERFSAEFPKEGPSILRIQQVVRGDSAAYFCASSPRGNTEAFFGQGTRLTVV.

Note on this clone: The read falls 3 residues short of the CDR3 end, and the missing part is taken from the germline J gene. This chain joins TRBV11-2 and TRBJ2-3; tentatively, D is TRBD2 (7 bases). The V gene lost 4 bases and the J gene lost 7 bases, with 15 bases spanning the gap. The CDR3 is 14 amino acids. Germline V lookup: CDR1 SGHAT, CDR2 FQNNGV. The chain's CDR3 is CASSWGGQGNTQYF. Partial CDR3 DNA: TGTGCCAGCAGCTGGGGGGGGCAGGGGAATACG.

A word on this clone: The read falls 3 residues short of the CDR3 end, and the missing part is taken from the germline J gene. The same CDR3 can be traced to other DNA sequences in this sample. The chain couples TRBV7-9 to TRBJ1-3, with 7 nucleotides matching TRBD1. Germline V gene data show CDR1 as SEHNR and CDR2 as FQNEAQ (reference sequence). The CDR3 runs to 13 residues. V trimming: 5 bases; J trimming: 8 bases; junction bases outside the gene matches: 6. The chain's CDR3 is CASSHWTGHTIYF. CDR3 DNA, as far as it was read: TGTGCCAGCAGCCACTGGACAGGCCACACC.

CDR3 region: CASSSPPGAVGGSYEQYF. The sequenced CDR3 bases are TGTGCCAGCAGCAGCCCGCCTGGGGCGGTCGGGGGGTCCTACGAG. The chain links TRBV13 to TRBJ2-7, with 7 nucleotides matching TRBD2. The observed sequence ends 3 residues before the CDR3 terminus, with the missing tail filled in from the germline J gene. The J segment lost 1 base and the V segment lost 5 bases, leaving 17 bases of the junction unmatched. The CDR3 contains 18 residues. Germline-derived CDR1 and CDR2 are PRHDT and FYEKMQ (reference sequence). Filled out from reference TRBV13 and TRBJ2-7, the complete variable domain reads AAGVIQSPRHLIKEKRETATLKCYPIPRHDTVYWYQQGPGQDPQFLISFYEKMQSDKGSIPDRFSAQQFSDYHSELNMSSLELGDSALYFCASSSPPGAVGGSYEQYFGPGTRLTVT.

Points on this clone: The sequence runs out 3 residues before the end of the CDR3; the remainder is reconstructed from the germline J gene. The genes are TRBV2 and TRBJ1-6, with TRBD1 matching 7 bases. Per germline, CDR1 SNHLY and CDR2 FYNNEI. The CDR3 totals 15 residues. V gave up 6 bases and J gave up 6 bases; unmatched junction bases: 8. The DNA read from the CDR3 is TGTGCCAGCAGGTCCCGAGGACAGGCTAATTCACCC. This gives the protein CASRSRGQANSP. The full CDR3 sequence reads CASRSRGQANSPLHF.

Comments on this clone: Read data end 3 residues before the CDR3 end; the end is taken from the germline J gene. This chain links TRBV30 with TRBJ2-2, with TRBD1 as a possible D gene (5 bases). Germline V gene sequence: CDR1 GTSNPN, CDR2 SVGIG (reference sequence). The CDR3 runs 13 residues. The part of the CDR3 DNA that was read is TGTGCCTACGGCCCGGCTGGGGCCAACGTG. Amino acid sequence: CAYGPAGANV. The whole CDR3 protein reads CAYGPAGANVLFF.

With respect to this clone: The sequence runs out 3 residues before the end of the CDR3; the remainder is reconstructed from the germline J gene. The V gene is TRBV30, the J gene TRBJ2-2; TRBD1 matches 8 bases. Germline V gene lookup returns CDR1 GTSNPN and CDR2 SVGIG (reference sequence). The CDR3 is made up of 14 amino acids. The covered CDR3 bases are TGTGCCTGGAGTGGGGGGGACAGGAATTCACCG. Protein: CAWSGGDRNSP. The full-length CDR3 reads as CAWSGGDRNSPLFF.

Note on this clone: From the germline J gene comes the end of the CDR3, since the read stops 3 residues before it. The chain is built from TRBV18 and TRBJ1-3; TRBD1 agrees at 7 bases. Trimming removed 3 bases from V and 2 bases from J; junction bases left unmatched: 4. The length of the CDR3 is 15 residues. CDR1 and CDR2 from the germline V gene are KGHSH and LQKENI. The sequenced CDR3 bases are TGTGCCAGCTCACCCGGACAGGCACCTGGAAACACC. It translates to CASSPGQAPGNT. Given in full, the CDR3 is CASSPGQAPGNTIYF.

CDR3 sequence reads: CSASKLAGSYEQYF. CDR3 bases read: TGCAGTGCTAGTAAGCTAGCGGGCTCCTACGAG. V gene TRBV20-1 combines with J gene TRBJ2-7, with TRBD2 identical over 8 bases. The read gets to within 3 residues of the CDR3 end, and the germline J gene fills in the rest. Trimming took 3 bases from V and 0 from J; bases not matched to a gene: 4. Germline V gene data show CDR1 as DFQATT and CDR2 as SNEGSKA (reference sequence). CDR3 size: 14 residues.

Remarks on this clone: The CDR3 end is not reached by the read, which stops 3 residues before it; the germline J gene fills it in. The chain employs TRBV19 and TRBJ1-2, with D possibly being TRBD1 (6 bases). Germline V gene sequence: CDR1 LNHDA, CDR2 SQIVND (reference sequence). The CDR3 is 15 amino acids. CDR3 sequence reads: CASSPSGGAHNDYTF. The CDR3 DNA, read in part, is TGTGCCAGTAGTCCTAGCGGGGGGGCCCACAATGAC.

On this clone: With the read ending 3 residues before the CDR3 end, the germline J gene is used to fill in that end. This sequence joins TRBV20-1 and TRBJ2-7; TRBD1 might be the D (6 bases). Germline CDR1 is DFQATT and CDR2 is SNEGSKA (reference sequence). The germline V and J ends were trimmed by 6 bases and 5 bases, with 20 bases remaining between them. The CDR3 has 14 residues. This CDR3 reads CSATGGRVVHEQYF. The CDR3 bases that were read are TGCAGTGCGACAGGCGGCAGGGTGGTCCACGAG.

Concerning this clone: The read falls 3 residues short of the CDR3 end, and the missing part is taken from the germline J gene. The gene calls are TRBV2 and TRBJ2-2; 9 bases match TRBD1. Germline lookup yields CDR1 SNHLY and CDR2 FYNNEI. The CDR3 has 14 residues. The sequenced part of the CDR3 DNA is TGTGCCAGCAGTTTACGGGACAGGGACTCACCG. This translates into CASSLRDRDSP. The CDR3 reads in full as CASSLRDRDSPLFF.

As to this clone: Read coverage stops 3 residues before the CDR3 terminus; the germline J gene supplies the remainder. The chain combines TRBV6-4 with TRBJ2-6; the match to TRBD2 covers 9 bases. The CDR3 contains 16 residues. Germline-derived CDR1 and CDR2 are MRHNA and SNTAGT. Germline trimming cut 2 bases from V and 3 bases from J; bases unmatched to any gene: 2. The CDR3 here is CASSDSGGHGANVLTF. Partial CDR3 DNA: TGTGCCAGCAGTGACAGCGGGGGGCATGGGGCCAACGTC.

As to this clone: The sequenced fragment ends 3 residues before the CDR3 boundary, so the rest is inferred from the germline J gene. The chain combines TRBV13 with TRBJ2-3; 8 nucleotides agree with TRBD1. The CDR3 totals 16 residues. The trim removed 4 bases at V and 5 bases at J, leaving 11 bases unmatched. Germline CDR1 PRHDT, CDR2 FYEKMQ (reference sequence). The DNA read from the CDR3 is TGTGCCAGCAGCTCCCGCTCCAGGGGGCAGAAAGATACG. Translating it yields CASSSRSRGQKDT. Given in full, the CDR3 is CASSSRSRGQKDTQYF.

As concerns this clone: The CDR3 end falls 3 residues outside the read, so it is completed with the germline J gene. This sequence joins TRBV4-2 and TRBJ2-3, with a weak D call TRBD1 (5 bases). Trimming took off 0 bases at V and 2 bases at J, with 9 bases between the two ends. The CDR3 totals 15 residues. Germline CDR1 LGHNA, CDR2 YNFKEQ. CDR3 region: CASSQEQGSTDTQYF. The covered CDR3 bases are TGTGCCAGCAGCCAAGAGCAGGGCTCCACAGATACG.

The CDR3 here is CSAGDNNQPQHF. CDR3 bases read: TGCAGTGCCGGCGACAACAATCAGCCC. This rearrangement joins TRBV20-1 to TRBJ1-5; D gene unclear. The CDR3 end falls 3 residues outside the read, so it is completed with the germline J gene. The germline CDR1 and CDR2 sequences are DFQATT and SNEGSKA (reference sequence). Trimming took 6 bases from V and 3 from J, leaving 9 bases between them. CDR3 length: 12 amino acids.

In regard to this clone: The read ends 3 residues before the CDR3 terminus; that terminus is restored from the germline J gene. The chain has TRBV5-1 and TRBJ2-7; 10 nucleotides agree with TRBD2. The V gene's germline CDR1 is SGHRS and CDR2 YFSETQ. Trimming at V came to 4 bases and at J to 1 base, leaving 2 bases not matched to a gene. The CDR3 has 14 residues. The sequenced part of the CDR3 DNA is TGCGCCAGCAGCCGGACTAGCGGATCCTACGAG. Amino acid sequence: CASSRTSGSYE. The full CDR3 protein is CASSRTSGSYEQYF. The variable domain in full, with the rest retrieved from reference TRBV5-1 and TRBJ2-7, is KAGVTQTPRYLIKTRGQQVTLSCSPISGHRSVSWYQQTPGQGLQFLFEYFSETQRNKGNFPGRFSGRQFSNSRSEMNVSTLELGDSALYLCASSRTSGSYEQYFGPGTRLTVT.

Comments on this clone: The read stops 3 residues short of the end of the CDR3; the missing end is completed from the germline J gene. V and J are TRBV19 and TRBJ1-2, with TRBD1 identical over 8 bases. Looked up from germline, CDR1 is LNHDA and CDR2 is SQIVND (reference sequence). CDR3 length: 16 amino acids. The CDR3 loop reads CASSTLRQGAYNDYTF. CDR3 DNA, as far as it was read: TGTGCCAGTAGTACCCTAAGGCAGGGGGCCTACAATGAC.

Its frequency marks this clone as large. The sequenced fragment ends 3 residues before the CDR3 boundary, so the rest is inferred from the germline J gene. The chain recombines TRBV20-1 with TRBJ2-3; unclear D gene. Germline V gene sequence: CDR1 DFQATT, CDR2 SNEGSKA (reference sequence). CDR3 length: 11 amino acids. The CDR3 DNA, read in part, is TGCAGTGCCCATATCTCAGGCACG. Its protein product is CSAHISGT. The whole CDR3 sequence is CSAHISGTQYF.

Points on this clone: The read terminates 3 residues ahead of where the CDR3 ends, so the germline J gene completes it. The rearrangement uses TRBV30 and TRBJ1-1; D ambiguous. Germline V gene data show CDR1 as GTSNPN and CDR2 as SVGIG (reference sequence). V lost 0 bases and J 1 base, leaving 9 bases between the germline ends. The length of the CDR3 is 14 residues. CDR3 amino acids: CAWSVQGPNTEAFF. The CDR3 DNA, read in part, is TGTGCCTGGAGTGTACAAGGGCCGAACACTGAA.

As regards this clone: From the germline J gene comes the end of the CDR3, since the read stops 3 residues before it. The V and J genes are TRBV24-1 and TRBJ2-3, with TRBD1 as a possible D gene (6 bases). The germline V gene has CDR1 KGHDR and CDR2 SFDVKD. The length of the CDR3 is 17 residues. Here the CDR3 reads CATSEGQGIGTQETQYF. The CDR3 bases that were read are TGTGCCACCAGTGAAGGGCAGGGGATAGGTACCCAAGAGACG.